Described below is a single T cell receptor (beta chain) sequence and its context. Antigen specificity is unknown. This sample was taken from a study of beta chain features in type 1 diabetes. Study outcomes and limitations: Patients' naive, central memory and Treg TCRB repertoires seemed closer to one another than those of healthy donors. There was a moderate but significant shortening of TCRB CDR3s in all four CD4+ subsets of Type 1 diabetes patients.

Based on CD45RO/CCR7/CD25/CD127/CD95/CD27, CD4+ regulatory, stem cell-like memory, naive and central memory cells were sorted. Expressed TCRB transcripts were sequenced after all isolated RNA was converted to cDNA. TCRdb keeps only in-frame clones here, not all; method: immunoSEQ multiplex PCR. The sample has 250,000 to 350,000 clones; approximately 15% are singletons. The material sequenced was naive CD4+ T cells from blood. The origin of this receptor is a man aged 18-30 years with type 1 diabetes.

CDR3 loop: CASSLATGSAFF. Here the CDR3 DNA reads TGTGCCAGCAGCTTGGCGACAGGGAGCGCTTTCTTT. The V and J genes are TRBV5-5 and TRBJ1-1; 7 bases line up with TRBD1. Trimming cost V 0 bases and J 11 bases; bases outside gene matches: 4. The germline CDR1 and CDR2 sequences are SGHKS and YYEKEE (reference sequence). The CDR3 covers 12 residues.